This passage covers 30 T cell receptor beta chains from one sample sequenced in a study of blood T cell repertoires in COVID-19. This table comes from immunoSEQ multiplex PCR, and its TCRdb copy is limited to in-frame clones, with some not included. This table has 250,000 to 350,000 clones, approximately 87% appearing once. Sequenced: peripheral blood. Every receptor here comes from a woman aged 45-60 years with active or convalescent COVID-19.

The CDR3 is CAISESRGKGSNQPQHF. The CDR3 nucleotides are TGTGCCATCAGTGAGAGTCGGGGGAAGGGTAGCAATCAGCCCCAGCATTTT. The rearrangement uses TRBV10-3 and TRBJ1-5; perhaps TRBD1 as D (5 bases). The germline V and J ends were trimmed by 2 bases and 0 bases, with 14 bases remaining between them. This CDR3 region has 17 residues. Germline V CDR1 and CDR2: ENHRY, SYGVKD.

The chain is built from TRBV27 and TRBJ2-3; 10 bases line up with TRBD2. The CDR3 runs 15 residues. V trimming: 6 bases; J trimming: 2 bases; junction bases outside the gene matches: 5. CDR1 is MNHEY and CDR2 is SMNVEV in the germline V gene (reference sequence). CDR3 amino acids: CASRLAGAITDTQYF. The CDR3 DNA sequence: TGTGCCAGCAGGCTAGCGGGGGCCATCACAGATACGCAGTATTTT.

V is TRBV18 and J is TRBJ1-2; D remains unclear. V was cut by 3 bases and J by 7 bases, with 18 bases left in between. Germline loops: CDR1 KGHSH, CDR2 LQKENI. CDR3 length: 15 residues. The CDR3 DNA sequence: TGTGCCAGCTCACCGACCGATTTATCGGGATTTGGCTACACCTTC. It translates to CASSPTDLSGFGYTF.

The sample holds one count of this clone. This chain connects TRBV7-9 to TRBJ1-1; perhaps TRBD1 as D (5 bases). This CDR3 region has 14 residues. Looked up from germline, CDR1 is SEHNR and CDR2 is FQNEAQ (reference sequence). Trimming shortened V by 1 base and J by 4 bases, and 10 bases separated the two germline ends. The CDR3 DNA reads TGTGCCAGCAGCTTAGTCGGGGGGATCACTGAAGCTTTCTTT. Its translation: CASSLVGGITEAFF.

The rearrangement uses TRBV19 and TRBJ1-1; D might be TRBD1 (5 bases). The CDR3 sequence is 16 residues long. V lost 1 base to trimming and J lost 4 bases, with 16 bases between them. Germline V gene sequence: CDR1 LNHDA, CDR2 SQIVND (reference sequence). The CDR3 bases are TGTGCCAGTAGTATAGGAGGAGGAGGGGTGGGCACTGAAGCTTTCTTT. Translating it yields CASSIGGGGVGTEAFF.

This chain uses TRBV27 with TRBJ2-7; no definite D call. The V end was cut by 3 bases, the J end by 3 bases, with 15 bases between. The CDR3 has 15 amino acids. Germline lookup yields CDR1 MNHEY and CDR2 SMNVEV (reference sequence). The DNA of the CDR3 is TGTGCCAGCAGTTTGCGCGGATTCAATGACTACGAGCAGTACTTC. As protein: CASSLRGFNDYEQYF.

This clone was found a few times. The chain couples TRBV27 to TRBJ2-7; D might be TRBD2 (6 bases). Germline CDR1 reads MNHEY; CDR2 reads SMNVEV (reference sequence). The CDR3 is 14 residues long. V lost 1 base to trimming and J lost 2 bases, with 9 bases between them. CDR3 sequence: CASSLWGGTYEQYF. CDR3 in DNA: TGTGCCAGCAGTTTATGGGGAGGAACCTACGAGCAGTACTTC.

In DNA, the CDR3 is TGTGCCAGCAGCCAAACAGGGGCTGGGGCCAACGTCCTGACTTTC. The encoded protein is CASSQTGAGANVLTF. This sequence joins TRBV4-2 and TRBJ2-6; 7 bases map to TRBD1. Germline CDR1 LGHNA, CDR2 YNFKEQ. The CDR3 is 15 residues long. J gave up 2 bases and V 2 bases, and 0 bases lay outside the gene matches.

The genes are TRBV27 and TRBJ2-7; 7 bases align to TRBD1. CDR1 is MNHEY and CDR2 is SMNVEV in the germline V gene (reference sequence). Germline trimming cut 2 bases from V and 12 bases from J; bases unmatched to any gene: 4. This CDR3 contains 11 residues. The CDR3 DNA is TGTGCCAGCAGTTTAGGGACAGTTTGGTACTTC. It translates to CASSLGTVWYF.

This rearrangement joins TRBV11-2 to TRBJ2-7; 7 positions agree with TRBD1. The germline gives CDR1 SGHAT, CDR2 FQNNGV. There are 14 residues in the CDR3. V lost 5 bases to trimming and J lost 2 bases; unmatched junction nucleotides: 6. As DNA, the CDR3 is TGTGCCAGCAGCCAAGGGCAGGGGGCCTACGAGCAGTACTTC. As protein: CASSQGQGAYEQYF.

The V call is TRBV2, the J call TRBJ1-6, with D possibly matching TRBD1 (6 bases). CDR3 length equals 13 residues. CDR1 and CDR2 (germline): SNHLY, FYNNEI. V was cut by 7 bases and J by 7 bases, with 11 bases left in between. DNA for the CDR3: TGTGCCAGCATAAGGACAGAGAATTCACCCCTCCACTTT. Its translation: CASIRTENSPLHF.

The rearrangement joins TRBV7-8 to TRBJ1-5; D is possibly TRBD1 (5 bases). The CDR3 runs 13 residues. Germline values: CDR1 SGHVS, CDR2 FQNEAQ. V was shortened by 8 bases and J by 1 base, with 9 bases between the two germline ends. DNA for the CDR3: TGTGCCAGCGGAGGGGCGAGCAATCAGCCCCAGCATTTT. Translating gives CASGGASNQPQHF.

The chain couples TRBV7-8 to TRBJ2-5; TRBD2 matches 16 bases. In germline, CDR1 is SGHVS, CDR2 FQNEAQ. Trimming took 3 bases from V and 4 from J; bases not matched to a gene: 5. The CDR3 sequence is 17 residues long. CDR3 DNA: TGTGCCAGCAGCTTGGGGACTAGCGGGAGGGGGGCAGAGACCCAGTACTTC. Its protein product is CASSLGTSGRGAETQYF.

This chain joins TRBV20-1 and TRBJ2-1; D remains unclear. Germline lookup yields CDR1 DFQATT and CDR2 SNEGSKA (reference sequence). The CDR3 runs 11 residues. With 3 bases removed from V and 10 bases from J, the gap between germline ends came to 10 bases. The CDR3 coding sequence is TGCAGTGCTAGTTTGGAGCGAGAGCAGTTCTTC. Amino acids: CSASLEREQFF.

The chain joins TRBV5-1 to TRBJ2-7, with 12 nucleotides matching TRBD2. Germline CDR1 reads SGHRS; CDR2 reads YFSETQ. The CDR3 has 15 amino acids. The V and J ends lost 2 bases and 5 bases, in that order; junction bases with no gene match: 5. The DNA for the CDR3 is TGCGCCAGCAGCTTTGGACTAGCGGGATCCAACGAGCAGTACTTC. This gives the protein CASSFGLAGSNEQYF.

This chain joins TRBV7-2 and TRBJ1-2; the D gene is possibly TRBD1 (6 bases). Between the trimmed V and J ends, which lost 1 base and 6 bases, there was a span of 9 bases. The CDR3 covers 13 residues. Germline V gene lookup returns CDR1 SGHTA and CDR2 FQGNSA. The CDR3 coding sequence is TGTGCCAGCAGCTTAGGGGCAGGGGATGGCTACACCTTC. Its protein is CASSLGAGDGYTF.

In this sample, this clone turned up a few times. The rearrangement links TRBV29-1 to TRBJ1-2; D gene ambiguous. Germline V gene sequence: CDR1 SQVTM, CDR2 ANQGSEA. The V and J ends lost 3 bases and 5 bases respectively, with 22 bases between them. This CDR3 is built from 16 residues. The DNA for the CDR3 is TGCAGCGTTGATTCGGTGGGAGCATCGAACCCTTATGGCTACACCTTC. Amino acids: CSVDSVGASNPYGYTF. The full variable domain, completed using reference TRBV29-1 and TRBJ1-2, is SAVISQKPSRDICQRGTSLTIQCQVDSQVTMMFWYRQQPGQSLTLIATANQGSEATYESGFVIDKFPISRPNLTFSTLTVSNMSPEDSSIYLCSVDSVGASNPYGYTFGSGTRLTVV.

The rearrangement links TRBV5-4 to TRBJ2-3; 8 positions agree with TRBD2. Germline V lookup: CDR1 SGHNT, CDR2 YYREEE (reference sequence). The CDR3 length is 15 residues. V lost 4 bases to trimming and J lost 2 bases; unmatched junction nucleotides: 6. The CDR3 region is CASSTTSGFTDTQYF. The CDR3 coding sequence is TGTGCCAGCAGCACCACTAGCGGTTTCACAGATACGCAGTATTTT.

This chain uses TRBV3-1 (or the pseudogene TRBV3-2) with TRBJ2-2; 9 bases align to TRBD2. Germline V gene data show CDR1 as LGHDT and CDR2 as YNNKEL (reference sequence). With V trimmed by 4 bases and J by 0 bases, 0 bases remained unmatched. The CDR3 consists of 15 residues. The CDR3 DNA reads as TGTGCCAGCAGCCTAGCGGGGGCGAACACCGGGGAGCTGTTTTTT. Its translation: CASSLAGANTGELFF.

The chain carries TRBV5-1 and TRBJ2-7, with 16 bases fitting TRBD2. This CDR3 is 19 amino acids long. Germline loops: CDR1 SGHRS, CDR2 YFSETQ. After removal of 3 bases from V and 9 bases from J, the junction contained 18 bases not matched to a gene. CDR3 DNA sequence: TGCGCCAGCAGCTCCGCCGGGACTAGCGGGAGGGCCCTTCCTACGACGCAGTACTTC. Residues: CASSSAGTSGRALPTTQYF.

This chain connects TRBV30 to TRBJ1-6; D is perhaps TRBD1 (5 bases). The CDR3 loop spans 13 amino acids. V was cut by 1 base and J by 4 bases, with 5 bases left in between. Germline V CDR1 and CDR2: GTSNPN, SVGIG (reference sequence). The CDR3: CAWSAGYNSPLHF. For the CDR3, the DNA is TGTGCCTGGAGTGCAGGGTATAATTCACCCCTCCACTTT.

This clone was seen only a few times. This chain links TRBV7-3 with TRBJ2-5; D may be TRBD2 (5 bases). In germline, CDR1 is SGHTA, CDR2 FQGTGA. The V gene lost 0 bases and the J gene lost 4 bases, with 12 bases spanning the gap. The CDR3 is 15 residues long. CDR3 sequence: CASSLTNSRGETQYF. For the CDR3, the DNA is TGTGCCAGCAGCTTAACGAATAGCCGGGGAGAGACCCAGTACTTC.

Written as DNA, the CDR3 is TGTGCCAGCAGCTTAGATGGAGGGTTCAATCAGCCCCAGCATTTT. Translation: CASSLDGGFNQPQHF. This chain joins TRBV7-2 and TRBJ1-5; D is undetermined. From germline, CDR1 is SGHTA and CDR2 FQGNSA. The length of the CDR3 is 15 residues. The V gene lost 1 base and the J gene lost 3 bases, with 10 bases spanning the gap.

The rearrangement links TRBV9 to TRBJ1-2; D possibly corresponds to TRBD1 (6 bases). Trimming stripped 1 base from V and 0 bases from J, with 16 bases between. The V gene's germline CDR1 is SGDLS and CDR2 YYNGEE. The CDR3 length is 17 residues. The chain's CDR3 is CASSVHPGEFPNYGYTF. The CDR3 bases are TGTGCCAGCAGCGTACACCCAGGGGAGTTTCCTAACTATGGCTACACCTTC.

This sequence joins TRBV4-3 and TRBJ1-2; D might be TRBD1 (6 bases). Trimming pared 1 base from V and 10 bases from J, leaving 22 bases between. CDR1 and CDR2 from the germline V gene are LGHNA and YSLEER. CDR3 length: 16 residues. The CDR3 spells CASSQVALTGLGHYTF. The CDR3 region has the DNA TGCGCCAGCAGCCAAGTCGCCCTTACAGGGCTTGGGCACTACACCTTC.

The CDR3 nucleotides are TGTGCCAGCAGCACCCGGACAGGGAATCAGCCCCAGCATTTT. Protein: CASSTRTGNQPQHF. This chain uses TRBV21-1 with TRBJ1-5; the D call TRBD1 from the table was never checked on the DNA. TRBV21-1 counts as a pseudogene. The CDR3 is made up of 14 amino acids.

This sequence joins TRBV3-1 (or the pseudogene TRBV3-2) and TRBJ1-1, with unresolved D. The CDR3 runs to 14 residues. From germline, CDR1 is LGHDT and CDR2 YNNKEL (reference sequence). Trimming pared 2 bases from V and 6 bases from J, leaving 13 bases between. The CDR3: CASSQLPGEAEAFF. The CDR3 DNA reads as TGTGCCAGCAGCCAACTCCCCGGGGAGGCTGAAGCTTTCTTT.

The table lists this clone with a count of one. Additional DNA sequences in this sample encode the identical CDR3. The V gene is TRBV7-2, the J gene TRBJ1-6; D gene unclear. Germline V gene sequence: CDR1 SGHTA, CDR2 FQGNSA. The CDR3 is made up of 15 amino acids. V was clipped by 3 bases and J by 0 bases, with 6 bases between them. Here the CDR3 reads CASSLRSSYNSPLHF. CDR3 in DNA: TGTGCCAGCAGCTTGCGAAGCTCCTATAATTCACCCCTCCACTTT.

Only one count was recorded for this clone. The gene calls are TRBV6-1 and TRBJ2-5; 10 bases line up with TRBD2. Trimming took 4 bases from V and 4 from J; bases not matched to a gene: 9. This CDR3 comprises 16 residues. Germline CDR1 MNHNS, CDR2 SASEGT. For the CDR3, the DNA is TGTGCCAGCAGTGCTTCTAGCGGGGGAAGTATAGAGACCCAGTACTTC. Its protein is CASSASSGGSIETQYF.

The V and J genes are TRBV18 and TRBJ2-5; 12 positions agree with TRBD2. Germline V gene lookup returns CDR1 KGHSH and CDR2 LQKENI. The V and J ends lost 4 bases and 6 bases, in that order; junction bases with no gene match: 12. CDR3 length: 17 residues. In DNA, the CDR3 is TGTGCCAGCTCACAAGGGACGACTAGCGGGAGCTTGAAGACCCAGTACTTC. This translates into CASSQGTTSGSLKTQYF.